Each of the 25 T cell receptor beta chains below was sequenced from the same sample in a study of regulatory T cells in long-lasting Graves disease. CDR3-region Arm-PCR and iRepertoire HTBI primers produced the TCR beta libraries. TCRdb reprocessed the multiplex PCR reads with MiXCR, giving one entry per CDR3 protein. The data contain about 360,000 distinct CDR3 sequences, around 16% of them singletons. Described time point: newly diagnosed GD, antithyroid drugs for less than 3 months. From PBMCs, RNA was extracted and then used to make the TCR library. These same records also appear under a second study, on T cells in Graves' hyperthyroidism and ophthalmopathy.

The specimen was peripheral blood mononuclear cells (PBMCs), collected at new diagnosis, from a patient treated with antithyroid drugs. The source is a woman in her late teens or twenties with Graves disease.

Remarks on this clonotype: This is likely an artifact of a read error, given a far larger clone one base away. The V call is TRBV10-3, the J call TRBJ2-1; D remains ambiguous. The J call may be in error: the DNA end matches TRBJ2-7 better. Germline CDR1 reads ENHRY; CDR2 reads SYGVKD. This CDR3 contains 11 residues. The CDR3 DNA follows: TGTGCCGGCAGTGAGGCGGCCGAGCAGTACTTC. Its protein is CAGSEAAEQYF.

There are many counts of this clonotype. The gene calls are TRBV2 and TRBJ1-5; no reliable D call. This CDR3 comprises 14 residues. V lost 5 bases to trimming and J lost 6 bases, with 14 bases between them. Germline-derived CDR1 and CDR2 are SNHLY and FYNNEI. The CDR3 reads CASSPFGGSQPQHF. CDR3 DNA sequence: TGTGCCAGCAGTCCATTCGGTGGAAGTCAGCCCCAGCATTTT.

The chain links TRBV19 to TRBJ1-5; D may be TRBD1 (6 bases). V dropped 5 bases and J dropped 0 bases, with 11 bases sitting between them. The CDR3 is 15 residues long. The germline CDR1 and CDR2 sequences are LNHDA and SQIVND (reference sequence). DNA for the CDR3: TGTGCCAGTAGTTCACAGGGCCATAGCAATCAGCCCCAGCATTTT. Translated, it gives CASSSQGHSNQPQHF.

This clonotype was counted at least ten times. The chain links TRBV5-1 to TRBJ2-3; D is perhaps TRBD2 (6 bases). With 3 bases removed from V and 0 bases from J, the gap between germline ends came to 14 bases. The CDR3 extends over 16 amino acids. The germline V gene has CDR1 SGHRS and CDR2 YFSETQ. The CDR3 loop reads CASSSVGTLSTDTQYF. In DNA, the CDR3 is TGCGCCAGCAGCTCGGTCGGGACTTTAAGCACAGATACGCAGTATTTT.

This clonotype was counted at least ten times. The rearrangement joins TRBV5-1 to TRBJ2-7; 7 nucleotides match TRBD1. The CDR3 loop spans 17 amino acids. Germline lookup yields CDR1 SGHRS and CDR2 YFSETQ. The J segment lost 0 bases and the V segment lost 0 bases, leaving 9 bases of the junction unmatched. Here the CDR3 DNA reads TGCGCCAGCAGCTTGGGCCCGGGACAGAGGAGCTCCTACGAGCAGTACTTC. Protein sequence: CASSLGPGQRSSYEQYF.

V is TRBV4-1 and J is TRBJ2-5; TRBD1 agrees at 9 bases. J gave up 1 base and V 2 bases, and 8 bases lay outside the gene matches. The germline gives CDR1 MGHRA, CDR2 YSYEKL. CDR3 size: 17 residues. CDR3 protein: CASSQRRDRDSQETQYF. As DNA, the CDR3 is TGCGCCAGCAGCCAAAGAAGGGACAGGGATAGCCAAGAGACCCAGTACTTC.

This clonotype was seen at least ten times. The CDR3 here is CSANFRESSYNEQFF. The CDR3 DNA follows: TGCAGTGCTAATTTCCGGGAAAGCTCCTACAATGAGCAGTTCTTC. The chain links TRBV20-1 to TRBJ2-1; tentative D call: TRBD2 (5 bases). The V gene lost 4 bases and the J gene lost 0 bases, with 13 bases spanning the gap. Germline V lookup: CDR1 DFQATT, CDR2 SNEGSKA (reference sequence). The length of the CDR3 is 15 residues.

This clonotype has a count of ten or more. The chain is built from TRBV18 and TRBJ2-1; D could derive from TRBD1 or TRBD2 (6 bases each). The J call may not be correct, given that the DNA end is closer to TRBJ2-5. The CDR3 loop spans 15 amino acids. The germline V gene has CDR1 KGHSH and CDR2 LQKENI. CDR3 amino acids: CASSPQGGKQETQYF. CDR3 coding DNA: TGTGCCAGCTCACCGCAAGGGGGGAAACAAGAGACCCAGTACTTC.

This clonotype showed up just a few times. The genes are TRBV13 and TRBJ2-6; unclear D gene. The length of the CDR3 is 15 residues. Trimming removed 5 bases from V and 2 bases from J, with 10 bases in between. Germline assignment: CDR1 PRHDT and CDR2 FYEKMQ (reference sequence). CDR3 in DNA: TGTGCCAGCAGCCCAACAGCGACTGGGGCCAACGTCCTGACTTTC. Amino acid sequence: CASSPTATGANVLTF.

This clonotype has at least ten counts. The chain couples TRBV12-3 or TRBV12-4 to TRBJ2-1, with TRBD2 identical over 11 bases. V lost 5 bases and J lost 0; bases outside the gene matches: 3. The CDR3 loop spans 16 amino acids. The CDR3 reads CASSRTSGRSYNEQFF. As DNA, the CDR3 is TGTGCCAGCAGTCGGACTAGCGGGCGCTCCTACAATGAGCAGTTCTTC.

This clonotype was picked up many times. V usage is TRBV5-1 and J usage is TRBJ2-3, with no clear D. Trimming pared 0 bases from V and 4 bases from J, leaving 9 bases between. CDR1 is SGHRS, CDR2 YFSETQ, per germline. There are 14 residues in the CDR3. CDR3 in DNA: TGCGCCAGCAGCTTGGGTGGGGATGCAGATACGCAGTATTTT. This codes for CASSLGGDADTQYF.

The chain uses TRBV3-1 and TRBJ2-5; 8 nucleotides line up with TRBD2. V lost 3 bases, J lost 9 bases, and 6 bases stayed unmatched. CDR3 length: 13 amino acids. CDR1 and CDR2 (germline): LGHDT, YNNKEL (reference sequence). DNA for the CDR3: TGTGCCAGCAGCCAGGCACTAGCGGAGGCCCAGTACTTC. Amino acid sequence: CASSQALAEAQYF.

V gene TRBV6-2 or TRBV6-3 combines with J gene TRBJ2-2; TRBD2 agrees at 12 bases. Germline lookup yields CDR1 MNHEY and CDR2 SVGEGT. The V and J ends lost 2 bases and 1 base, in that order; junction bases with no gene match: 2. The CDR3 runs 17 residues. This CDR3 is CASSYQGLAGNTGELFF. CDR3 coding DNA: TGTGCCAGCAGTTACCAGGGACTAGCGGGGAACACCGGGGAGCTGTTTTTT.

This clonotype was detected once. One junction end does not reproduce the germline sequence, and a read error may be involved. CDR3 region: CASSRGVPDEQFF. The CDR3 DNA sequence: TGCGCCAGCAGCCGAGGGGTCCCTGATGAGCAGTTCTTC. The chain employs TRBV4-2 and TRBJ2-1; D is perhaps TRBD1 or TRBD2 (5 bases each). This CDR3 has 13 amino acids. Germline V gene sequence: CDR1 LGHNA, CDR2 YNFKEQ.

This clonotype appeared once. The genes are TRBV20-1 and TRBJ2-7, with TRBD1 identical over 8 bases. Germline lookup yields CDR1 DFQATT and CDR2 SNEGSKA (reference sequence). V was pared by 7 bases and J by 0 bases, with 8 bases of the junction left unmatched. There are 14 residues in the CDR3. The CDR3 DNA sequence: TGCAGTGTGAGCCCGGACAGGGTCTCCTACGAGCAGTACTTC. Translated: CSVSPDRVSYEQYF.

The chain couples TRBV18 to TRBJ2-5, with 9 bases lining up with TRBD1. V lost 6 bases and J lost 4; bases outside the gene matches: 9. Germline V gives CDR1 KGHSH, CDR2 LQKENI. This CDR3 comprises 15 residues. CDR3 region: CASSQDRGESETQYF. The DNA of the CDR3 is TGTGCCAGCTCCCAGGACAGGGGAGAATCAGAGACCCAGTACTTC.

This clonotype was recorded many times. The CDR3 loop reads CASRGGGRESPLHF. Here the CDR3 DNA reads TGCGCCAGCCGAGGCGGGGGGCGCGAGTCACCCCTCCACTTT. V is TRBV5-1 and J is TRBJ1-6, with D tentatively TRBD1 (6 bases). V lost 7 bases and J 10 bases, leaving 18 bases between the germline ends. Germline V gives CDR1 SGHRS, CDR2 YFSETQ. The CDR3 totals 14 residues.

This clonotype was recorded many times. This chain uses TRBV2 with TRBJ1-2; tentative D call: TRBD1 (6 bases). Germline lookup yields CDR1 SNHLY and CDR2 FYNNEI. Trimming cost V 1 base and J 3 bases, with 12 bases left between them. This CDR3 is built from 15 residues. The CDR3 sequence is CASSEGQGQDYGYTF. The CDR3 region has the DNA TGTGCCAGCAGTGAAGGTCAGGGGCAGGACTATGGCTACACCTTC.

The V and J genes are TRBV3-1 and TRBJ1-2; TRBD1 might be the D (6 bases). There are 13 residues in the CDR3. Germline V gene lookup returns CDR1 LGHDT and CDR2 YNNKEL (reference sequence). With 7 bases removed from V and 2 bases from J, the gap between germline ends came to 11 bases. CDR3 in amino acids: CASKGVANYGYTF. The CDR3 coding sequence is TGTGCCAGCAAGGGGGTCGCGAACTATGGCTACACCTTC.

The genes are TRBV3-1 and TRBJ2-3; 12 bases fit TRBD2. The V gene end was trimmed by 1 base and the J gene end by 0 bases; junction bases not matched to a gene: 8. This CDR3 comprises 19 residues. CDR1 LGHDT and CDR2 YNNKEL come from the germline V gene (reference sequence). The CDR3 is CASSQAGLAGPLSTDTQYF. Written as DNA, the CDR3 is TGTGCCAGCAGCCAAGCAGGACTAGCGGGACCCCTGAGCACAGATACGCAGTATTTT.

At least ten counts were recorded for this clonotype. This chain links TRBV28 with TRBJ1-2; D call uncertain. Germline V gene lookup returns CDR1 MDHEN and CDR2 SYDVKM. CDR3 length: 13 residues. The V gene lost 2 bases and the J gene lost 4 bases, with 8 bases spanning the gap. In DNA, the CDR3 is TGTGCCAGCAGTTTAGACCACGTCTATGGCTACACCTTC. This sequence encodes CASSLDHVYGYTF.

This clonotype was picked up many times. This chain links TRBV27 with TRBJ2-3; D possibly corresponds to TRBD2 (5 bases). CDR1 is MNHEY, CDR2 SMNVEV, per germline (reference sequence). The V end was cut by 5 bases, the J end by 5 bases, with 20 bases between. The CDR3 covers 16 residues. The CDR3 loop is CASSQRRGMKGDTQYF. The CDR3 region has the DNA TGTGCCAGCAGTCAACGGAGAGGGATGAAAGGAGATACGCAGTATTTT.

This clonotype was seen repeatedly, ten times or more. The V call is TRBV12-3 or TRBV12-4, the J call TRBJ1-5, with D hard to call. Trimming cost V 0 bases and J 7 bases, with 13 bases left between them. This CDR3 spans 15 amino acids. In DNA, the CDR3 is TGTGCCAGCAGTTTAGCCCCCAATAACCTACAGCCCCAGCATTTT. Translation gives CASSLAPNNLQPQHF.

Points on this clonotype: A much bigger clone sits one base away, suggesting this may be a read error. The genes are TRBV3-1 and TRBJ1-2; TRBD1 aligns across 11 bases. The CDR3 runs 14 residues. Germline values: CDR1 LGHDT, CDR2 YNNKEL (reference sequence). Trimming took 4 bases from V and 7 from J; bases not matched to a gene: 5. CDR3 sequence: CASSRRTGGVGYTF. The CDR3 nucleotides read TGTGCCAGCAGCCGCCGGACAGGGGGCGTTGGCTACACCTTC.

There are many counts of this clonotype. The V call is TRBV19, the J call TRBJ1-1; D uncertain. This CDR3 has 13 amino acids. The germline CDR1 and CDR2 sequences are LNHDA and SQIVND (reference sequence). V was pared by 4 bases and J by 5 bases, with 11 bases between. The CDR3 DNA sequence: TGTGCCAGTAGTAATCACGTTGGAACTGAAGCTTTCTTT. Translation: CASSNHVGTEAFF. Full variable domain (outside the CDR3, taken from reference TRBV19 and TRBJ1-1): DGGITQSPKYLFRKEGQNVTLSCEQNLNHDAMYWYRQDPGQGLRLIYYSQIVNDFQKGDIAEGYSVSREKKESFPLTVTSAQKNPTAFYLCASSNHVGTEAFFGQGTRLTVV.